The next 20 T cell receptor beta chains were all read from a single sample in a study of prognosis after radiotherapy for stage I lung cancer. TCR beta CDR3 amplification from genomic DNA was performed by two-round multiplex PCR. During first-round PCR, primers specific to each TRBV and TRBJ gene were used. TCRdb recomputed calls from the multiplex PCR reads with MiXCR, one row per CDR3 protein. The sample has 13,000 to 15,000 distinct CDR3 sequences, approximately 30% seen once. Specimen: PBMCs, collected before or after stereotactic body radiation therapy (not recorded which). The receptors were gathered from a donor over 45 with non-small cell lung cancer.

Comment on this clonotype: A read error likely explains this, since a far larger clone differs by one base. V and J are TRBV6-9 and TRBJ1-1, with D uncertain. The germline V and J ends were trimmed by 3 bases and 0 bases, with 8 bases remaining between them. CDR3 length equals 14 residues. Germline V lookup: CDR1 MNHGY, CDR2 SVAAGI. The DNA of the CDR3 is TGTGCCAGCAGTTACCGGTACATGAACACTGAAGCTTTCTTT. This codes for CASSYRYMNTEAFF.

This clonotype came up many times. This chain links TRBV5-1 with TRBJ2-1; tentatively, D is TRBD2 (6 bases). CDR1 SGHRS and CDR2 YFSETQ come from the germline V gene. V lost 0 bases to trimming and J lost 2 bases, with 9 bases between them. The CDR3 is made up of 15 amino acids. The CDR3 nucleotides read TGCGCCAGCAGCTTGGGTGCTAGCGCCTACAATGAGCAGTTCTTC. Protein sequence: CASSLGASAYNEQFF. Combining the CDR3 with reference TRBV5-1 and TRBJ2-1 gives the whole variable domain KAGVTQTPRYLIKTRGQQVTLSCSPISGHRSVSWYQQTPGQGLQFLFEYFSETQRNKGNFPGRFSGRQFSNSRSEMNVSTLELGDSALYLCASSLGASAYNEQFFGPGTRLTVL.

Worth noting for this clonotype: A far bigger clonotype differs at one base, so this is likely a read error. The CDR3 DNA reads TGTGCCAGCAGCCCCGGGACTAGCGGTTACAATGAGAAGTTCTTC. Amino acid sequence: CASSPGTSGYNEKFF. The J gene is TRBJ2-5, the V gene TRBV11-2; TRBD2 agrees at 11 bases. The CDR3 is 15 amino acids. Per the germline V gene, CDR1 is SGHAT and CDR2 is FQNNGV.

Note on this clonotype: Since a far larger clone is one base different, this is likely a read error. The genes are TRBV6-2 or TRBV6-3 and TRBJ1-2; no definite D call. This CDR3 comprises 15 residues. In germline, CDR1 is MNHEY, CDR2 SVGEGT. This CDR3 is CASSYGPGSGYVYTF. Written as DNA, the CDR3 is TGTGCCAGCAGTTACGGGCCGGGAAGTGGCTATGTCTACACCTTC.

This clonotype showed up many times. The rearrangement links TRBV3-1 to TRBJ2-7, with 7 bases lining up with TRBD1. V was clipped by 4 bases and J by 5 bases; unmatched bases: 11. This CDR3 is built from 15 residues. Germline CDR1 reads LGHDT; CDR2 reads YNNKEL (reference sequence). Written as DNA, the CDR3 is TGTGCCAGCAGCCCAAAGATGACAGGGTATAACGAGCAGTACTTC. Its translation is CASSPKMTGYNEQYF.

This clonotype was observed many times. The chain has TRBV20-1 and TRBJ2-3; 8 positions agree with TRBD2. The CDR3 spans 16 residues. The germline CDR1 and CDR2 sequences are DFQATT and SNEGSKA (reference sequence). The trim removed 6 bases at V and 4 bases at J, leaving 15 bases unmatched. In DNA form, the CDR3 reads TGCAGTGCCAGACCTTGGGTAGCGGGACTCGCAGATACGCAGTATTTT. As protein: CSARPWVAGLADTQYF.

The rearrangement links TRBV10-3 to TRBJ2-7; unclear D gene. This CDR3 spans 15 amino acids. CDR1 is ENHRY, CDR2 SYGVKD, per germline. V was shortened by 4 bases and J by 7 bases, with 20 bases between the two germline ends. The CDR3 region has the DNA TGTGCCATCAGTGGCGGCCTAGAGTCCTACAATGAGCAGTACTTC. Protein product: CAISGGLESYNEQYF.

In regard to this clonotype: A read error may account for a junction end that differs from germline. This rearrangement joins TRBV6-1 to TRBJ2-1; possibly TRBD2 for D (5 bases). In germline, CDR1 is MNHNS, CDR2 SASEGT. CDR3 length: 15 amino acids. CDR3 protein: CANSVGGPPYNEQFF. CDR3 nucleotide sequence: TGTGCCAACAGTGTGGGCGGGCCACCATACAATGAGCAGTTCTTC.

The V call is TRBV11-2, the J call TRBJ1-2; D perhaps matches TRBD1 (5 bases). The CDR3 is 15 amino acids. Trimming left V 5 bases short and J 0 bases short, with 13 bases between. CDR1 is SGHAT, CDR2 FQNNGV, per germline. The CDR3, as DNA: TGTGCCAGCAGCCGGGTCGGGGGGTCTAACTATGGCTACACCTTC. Translated: CASSRVGGSNYGYTF.

This clonotype is labeled as medium-sized (0.01 to 0.1%). The CDR3 DNA reads as TGTGCCAGCAGGGAGGGGGGATGGCGCCAGCCCCAGCATTTT. Translated: CASREGGWRQPQHF. V is TRBV6-1 and J is TRBJ1-5; maybe TRBD1 (6 bases). CDR1 and CDR2 (germline): MNHNS, SASEGT. V lost 6 bases and J lost 7, with 16 bases in between. The CDR3 consists of 14 residues.

This clonotype came up many times. The chain recombines TRBV11-2 with TRBJ2-5, with 8 bases fitting TRBD2. V was clipped by 7 bases and J by 6 bases; unmatched bases: 16. The CDR3 is 16 residues long. Germline assignment: CDR1 SGHAT and CDR2 FQNNGV. The CDR3 sequence: CASIPVGVSGKKTQYF. The CDR3 DNA follows: TGTGCCAGCATCCCTGTTGGGGTTAGCGGGAAGAAGACCCAGTACTTC.

Relative to its sample, this clonotype is medium-sized (0.01 to 0.1%). The chain employs TRBV5-1 and TRBJ2-1; D perhaps matches TRBD2 (6 bases). The CDR3 loop spans 15 amino acids. CDR1 SGHRS and CDR2 YFSETQ come from the germline V gene. Trimming took 2 bases from V and 1 from J, leaving 10 bases between them. CDR3 bases: TGCGCCAGCAGCTTTCGGGAGTCGTCCTACAATGAGCAGTTCTTC. Translating it yields CASSFRESSYNEQFF.

This clonotype came up once. The chain joins TRBV12-3 or TRBV12-4 to TRBJ1-6, with D uncertain. CDR3 length: 12 residues. Trimming removed 6 bases at V and 7 bases at J, with 7 bases between. In DNA, the CDR3 is TGTGCCAGCAGCGCCCAAAATTCACCCCTCCACTTT. Translation: CASSAQNSPLHF.

This clonotype was found many times. The chain combines TRBV6-1 with TRBJ1-4, with a possible D match to TRBD1 (5 bases). Deletions cut 6 bases from V and 4 bases from J, with 24 bases between. Germline values: CDR1 MNHNS, CDR2 SASEGT. The CDR3 covers 18 residues. The CDR3 sequence is CASRGLQPSSGRNEKLFF. CDR3 nucleotide sequence: TGTGCCAGCAGGGGACTGCAACCCTCTTCCGGGCGTAATGAAAAACTGTTTTTT.

This clonotype was seen repeatedly, ten times or more. The chain links TRBV10-3 to TRBJ1-5; D is ambiguous. Germline V gene sequence: CDR1 ENHRY, CDR2 SYGVKD. V was trimmed by 2 bases and J by 3 bases, leaving 8 bases between them. The CDR3 is made up of 14 amino acids. CDR3 sequence (DNA): TGTGCCATCAGTGAGCTTGATAACAATCAGCCCCAGCATTTT. Protein product: CAISELDNNQPQHF.

This clonotype was observed at least ten times. V usage is TRBV28 and J usage is TRBJ1-3, with 8 bases lining up with TRBD1. V trimming: 6 bases; J trimming: 3 bases; junction bases outside the gene matches: 7. The CDR3 has 15 amino acids. The germline CDR1 and CDR2 sequences are MDHEN and SYDVKM. CDR3 sequence (DNA): TGTGCCAGCAGGCCGGACAGGGCTAGTGGAAACACCATATATTTT. Translation gives CASRPDRASGNTIYF.

In its sample, this clonotype is medium-sized. The chain joins TRBV11-2 to TRBJ2-1, with 9 positions matching TRBD1. CDR1 is SGHAT and CDR2 is FQNNGV in the germline V gene. Trimming at V came to 3 bases and at J to 0 bases, leaving 3 bases not matched to a gene. This CDR3 is 16 amino acids long. As DNA, the CDR3 is TGTGCCAGCAGCTTGGGACAGGGCCGCTCCTACAATGAGCAGTTCTTC. This codes for CASSLGQGRSYNEQFF.

This clonotype occurred many times. The chain carries TRBV7-6 and TRBJ1-2, with D possibly TRBD1 on 6 matching bases. The germline V gene encodes CDR1 SGHVS and CDR2 FNYEAQ. Trimming stripped 2 bases from V and 3 bases from J, with 7 bases between. This CDR3 region has 13 residues. The CDR3 reads CASSLSGDYGYTF. CDR3 DNA sequence: TGTGCCAGCAGCTTATCAGGGGACTATGGCTACACCTTC.

The chain combines TRBV19 with TRBJ1-6, with D possibly TRBD1 on 5 matching bases. CDR1 and CDR2 (germline): LNHDA, SQIVND (reference sequence). V gave up 3 bases and J gave up 17 bases, with 26 bases separating them. This CDR3 region has 16 residues. The CDR3 spells CASSMGRGRPNSHFHF. The CDR3 coding sequence is TGTGCCAGTAGTATGGGACGGGGGAGACCCAATTCACACTTCCACTTT. Combining the CDR3 with reference TRBV19 and TRBJ1-6 gives the whole variable domain DGGITQSPKYLFRKEGQNVTLSCEQNLNHDAMYWYRQDPGQGLRLIYYSQIVNDFQKGDIAEGYSVSREKKESFPLTVTSAQKNPTAFYLCASSMGRGRPNSHFHFGNGTRLTVT.

The chain combines TRBV5-1 with TRBJ2-7; a weak D match, TRBD1 (6 bases). Germline assignment: CDR1 SGHRS and CDR2 YFSETQ. This CDR3 comprises 15 residues. The germline V and J ends were trimmed by 4 bases and 1 base, with 15 bases remaining between them. The CDR3 nucleotides read TGCGCCAGCAGCCCCCTGGACAGCAGGTCCTACGAGCAGTACTTC. Translation gives CASSPLDSRSYEQYF.